This record covers a single T cell receptor beta chain. In the original processing: Amplification of reference gene primers provided the estimated nucleated cell counts. Clones were sequenced by immunoSEQ multiplex PCR, and TCRdb holds only the in-frame ones, with some missing. The DNA gave D and trimming, while V, J and clone size come from that table. The sample lists under 200,000 clones, about 88% occurring once. The entry originates in a study of blood T cell repertoires in COVID-19. Whole-study context: PBMCs, B-cell-depleted T cells, or T cells provided the cDNA or gDNA that made up the material.

This CDR3 has 16 residues. Germline loops: CDR1 MDHEN, CDR2 SYDVKM. The germline V and J ends were trimmed by 3 bases and 7 bases, with 19 bases remaining between them. The V gene is TRBV28, the J gene TRBJ1-5, with D tentatively TRBD1 (6 bases). The sequencing input was peripheral blood. This sequence originates from an elderly woman in a cohort sampled during active or convalescent COVID-19. CDR3 DNA: TGTGCCAGCAGTTTCTCAACCACAGGGTACAGGCAGCCCCAGCATTTT. Its translation: CASSFSTTGYRQPQHF.